Shown below are 19 T cell receptor beta chains from a single sample sequenced in a study of CD8 T cell repertoires and HIV-1 epitope variants. Antigens for these TCRs are unknown. Profiling relied on immunoSEQ multiplex PCR, and the TCRdb table lists in-frame clones only, not all of them. The sample includes about 5,200 clones, about 67% seen only once; the top ten take roughly two fifths. The sequencing input was cultured CD8+ T cells derived from PBMCs. Receptors originate from a male donor with HIV.

CDR3 coding DNA: TGTGCCAGCAGTGAAGCGGGGGGGCCCAATGAGCAGTTCTTC. Translated, it gives CASSEAGGPNEQFF. The genes are TRBV6-4 and TRBJ2-1, with TRBD2 matching 10 bases. The V and J ends lost 3 bases and 6 bases, in that order; junction bases with no gene match: 2. Germline assignment: CDR1 MRHNA and CDR2 SNTAGT. This CDR3 is 14 amino acids long.

The rearrangement uses TRBV7-8 and TRBJ1-1; the match to TRBD1 covers 11 bases. V was pared by 5 bases and J by 3 bases, with 2 bases of the junction left unmatched. Germline V gene sequence: CDR1 SGHVS, CDR2 FQNEAQ. This CDR3 is 14 amino acids long. The CDR3: CASSLGQGDTEAFF. The CDR3 DNA sequence: TGTGCCAGCAGCCTGGGACAGGGGGACACTGAAGCTTTCTTT.

This chain links TRBV5-5 with TRBJ1-1; D is perhaps TRBD1 (5 bases). CDR1 and CDR2 (germline): SGHKS, YYEKEE (reference sequence). V lost 0 bases and J 5 bases, leaving 11 bases between the germline ends. The length of the CDR3 is 14 residues. The DNA of the CDR3 is TGTGCCAGCAGCTTGGGTTGGGGGACGACTGAAGCTTTCTTT. Translated, it gives CASSLGWGTTEAFF.

The V call is TRBV5-6, the J call TRBJ2-7; 9 bases match TRBD1. Losses at the gene ends were 4 bases for V and 5 bases for J; bases not matched to a gene: 10. This CDR3 has 15 amino acids. The germline gives CDR1 SGHDT, CDR2 YYEEEE. CDR3 in amino acids: CASSVVRDRVNEQYF. The CDR3 DNA is TGTGCCAGCAGCGTCGTCCGGGACAGGGTCAACGAGCAGTACTTC.

This clone was observed a handful of times. The genes are TRBV2 and TRBJ1-6; D gene ambiguous. This CDR3 has 12 residues. Germline V gene sequence: CDR1 SNHLY, CDR2 FYNNEI. Trimming removed 1 base from V and 13 bases from J, with 8 bases in between. CDR3 sequence: CASSEGAGPLHF. In DNA form, the CDR3 reads TGTGCCAGCAGTGAAGGCGCTGGCCCCCTCCACTTT.

The V gene is TRBV5-6, the J gene TRBJ2-7; no clear D gene. Germline V gene data show CDR1 as SGHDT and CDR2 as YYEEEE. The CDR3 loop spans 12 amino acids. V lost 2 bases to trimming and J lost 4 bases, with 7 bases between them. The CDR3 DNA follows: TGTGCCAGCAGCTTCGCCGAGTACGAGCAGTACTTC. Protein sequence: CASSFAEYEQYF.

This clone has a single count. The CDR3 reads CASSPGVDSPLHF. As DNA, the CDR3 is TGCGCCAGCAGCCCGGGAGTTGATTCACCCCTCCACTTT. The genes are TRBV5-1 and TRBJ1-6; D is unresolved. CDR1 and CDR2 from the germline V gene are SGHRS and YFSETQ. Between the trimmed V and J ends, which lost 4 bases and 8 bases, there was a span of 10 bases. This CDR3 spans 13 amino acids.

Only a few counts were recorded for this clone. The J gene is TRBJ2-7, the V gene TRBV5-1; TRBD2 matches 8 bases. V shed 4 bases and J 0 bases; nucleotides not matched to a gene: 6. CDR1 SGHRS and CDR2 YFSETQ come from the germline V gene. CDR3 length: 15 amino acids. CDR3 bases: TGCGCCAGCAGCCCTCTAGGGACTAGCTCCTACGAGCAGTACTTC. This codes for CASSPLGTSSYEQYF.

This clone has more than one count but fewer than ten. The chain couples TRBV9 to TRBJ1-2; the match to TRBD1 covers 7 bases. Germline CDR1 is SGDLS and CDR2 is YYNGEE. CDR3 length equals 15 residues. V shed 0 bases and J 4 bases; nucleotides not matched to a gene: 6. The CDR3 sequence is CASSVEPGGAYGYTF. The CDR3 DNA sequence: TGTGCCAGCAGCGTAGAGCCAGGGGGGGCCTATGGCTACACCTTC.

The V call is TRBV28, the J call TRBJ1-2; tentative D call: TRBD1 (5 bases). Trimming pared 5 bases from V and 1 base from J, leaving 17 bases between. The CDR3 consists of 16 residues. Germline V CDR1 and CDR2: MDHEN, SYDVKM. In DNA form, the CDR3 reads TGTGCCAGCAGTCTGGACCCGACAGATTTTAACTATGGCTACACCTTC. This gives the protein CASSLDPTDFNYGYTF.

The chain combines TRBV27 with TRBJ2-7; TRBD1 or TRBD2 may be the D gene (7 bases each). The CDR3 is 15 residues long. In germline, CDR1 is MNHEY, CDR2 SMNVEV (reference sequence). The V end was cut by 7 bases, the J end by 3 bases, with 19 bases between. CDR3 nucleotides: TGTGCCAGCACTCCTGGGGGGGACAGCAACTACGAGCAGTACTTC. Encoded protein: CASTPGGDSNYEQYF.

This clone is large by share. The genes are TRBV7-9 and TRBJ2-2; D gene unclear. This CDR3 region has 12 residues. Per germline, CDR1 SEHNR and CDR2 FQNEAQ (reference sequence). With 5 bases removed from V and 7 bases from J, the gap between germline ends came to 8 bases. For the CDR3, the DNA is TGTGCCAGCAGCCTTCAGGACGGGGAGCTGTTTTTT. It yields the protein CASSLQDGELFF.

The rearrangement joins TRBV19 to TRBJ2-7; weak D call: TRBD1 (6 bases). The CDR3 spans 14 residues. Germline V gene sequence: CDR1 LNHDA, CDR2 SQIVND (reference sequence). Trimming removed 5 bases from V and 2 bases from J, with 13 bases in between. In DNA, the CDR3 is TGTGCCAGTAGTTCTCAGGGGCTCCCCTACGAGCAGTACTTC. The encoded protein is CASSSQGLPYEQYF.

This chain joins TRBV10-2 and TRBJ2-7; no reliable D call. This CDR3 contains 13 residues. V gave up 7 bases and J gave up 5 bases, with 15 bases separating them. Per germline, CDR1 WSHSY and CDR2 SAAADI. The CDR3 loop is CASTRFVGNEQYF. Written as DNA, the CDR3 is TGCGCCAGCACGAGGTTCGTAGGTAACGAGCAGTACTTC.

The chain is built from TRBV19 and TRBJ1-2, with 7 bases identical to TRBD1. The CDR3 spans 12 residues. Germline CDR1 and CDR2: LNHDA and SQIVND (reference sequence). The V and J ends lost 5 bases and 7 bases, in that order; junction bases with no gene match: 4. The CDR3 sequence is CASSLDRFGYTF. The CDR3 region has the DNA TGTGCCAGTAGTCTGGACAGGTTTGGCTACACCTTC.

This chain uses TRBV7-6 with TRBJ2-7, with TRBD1 matching over 8 bases. The V and J ends lost 1 base and 5 bases, in that order; junction bases with no gene match: 10. Germline values: CDR1 SGHVS, CDR2 FNYEAQ. This CDR3 comprises 16 residues. The CDR3, as DNA: TGTGCCAGCAGCTTAGGCCAGGGGGCCTTCGGGCACGAGCAGTACTTC. Its translation: CASSLGQGAFGHEQYF.

The chain has TRBV19 and TRBJ2-2; TRBD2 matches 16 bases. After removal of 6 bases from V and 6 bases from J, the junction contained 7 bases not matched to a gene. CDR1 is LNHDA, CDR2 SQIVND, per germline (reference sequence). This CDR3 spans 17 amino acids. The CDR3 bases are TGTGCCAGTAGAAGGACCGGGACTAGCGGGGGGGCCGGGGAGCTGTTTTTT. Its translation: CASRRTGTSGGAGELFF.

The V call is TRBV15, the J call TRBJ1-1; no clear D. V shed 0 bases and J shed 4 bases, with 9 bases lying between them. The CDR3 totals 14 residues. CDR1 LNHNV and CDR2 YYDKDF come from the germline V gene (reference sequence). The CDR3 loop is CATSRDNAGTEAFF. Here the CDR3 DNA reads TGTGCCACCAGCAGAGATAACGCCGGCACTGAAGCTTTCTTT.

The rearrangement uses TRBV11-2 and TRBJ2-3; 13 bases align to TRBD2. Germline-derived CDR1 and CDR2 are SGHAT and FQNNGV. The junction had 4 bases not matched to a gene; V was cut back by 5 bases and J by 5 bases. The length of the CDR3 is 15 residues. In DNA, the CDR3 is TGTGCCAGCAGCCCTGGGACTAGCGGGATAGATACGCAGTATTTT. It codes for CASSPGTSGIDTQYF.